The 11 T cell receptor beta chains reported below all come from one sample, sequenced in a study of CD8+CD57+ T cells in acquired aplastic anemia. Profiling that covered TCR beta VDJ and CDR3 relied on genomic DNA as its template. TCRdb re-analysed the reads in MiXCR, keeping a single row per CDR3 protein. The data show about 220,000 distinct CDR3 sequences, approximately 35% seen once. The sample comprised sorted CD4+, CD8+, or CD8+CD57+ T cells (not recorded which) from PBMCs. These receptors were collected from a human donor in good health, serving as a control.

The genes are TRBV24-1 and TRBJ2-1; no definite D call. Germline V CDR1 and CDR2: KGHDR, SFDVKD. The length of the CDR3 is 11 residues. Trimming stripped 6 bases from V and 7 bases from J, with 6 bases between. CDR3 DNA: TGTGCCACCAGTCAAGCGAATGAGCAGTTCTTC. Protein product: CATSQANEQFF.

This clonotype was detected a few times. V usage is TRBV3-1 and J usage is TRBJ1-3, with D perhaps TRBD1 (5 bases). V lost 1 base, J lost 4 bases, and 8 bases lay in between. The CDR3 loop spans 14 amino acids. The germline gives CDR1 LGHDT, CDR2 YNNKEL (reference sequence). The CDR3 protein is CASSQGTSGNTIYF. Written as DNA, the CDR3 is TGTGCCAGCAGCCAAGGGACATCAGGAAACACCATATATTTT.

The chain combines TRBV10-3 with TRBJ2-7; 7 positions match TRBD2. V was clipped by 10 bases and J by 7 bases; unmatched bases: 10. Germline V lookup: CDR1 ENHRY, CDR2 SYGVKD. This CDR3 region has 12 residues. This CDR3 is CASTGGPREQYV. CDR3 nucleotides: TGTGCCAGCACGGGGGGACCGCGTGAGCAGTACGTC.

The rearrangement uses TRBV25-1 and TRBJ2-7, with TRBD2 identical over 10 bases. J was trimmed by 2 bases and V by 2 bases; bases with no gene match: 15. The CDR3 has 19 amino acids. Germline V gives CDR1 MGHDK, CDR2 SYGVNS. Here the CDR3 DNA reads TGTGCCAGCAGTGAAACTAGCGGGACGGGGGGCGGTATCCCCTACGAGCAGTACTTC. Residues: CASSETSGTGGGIPYEQYF.

This clonotype was found many times. This sequence joins TRBV20-1 and TRBJ2-1; D unclear. Trimming took off 6 bases at V and 5 bases at J, with 8 bases between the two ends. The germline V gene has CDR1 DFQATT and CDR2 SNEGSKA (reference sequence). There are 11 residues in the CDR3. CDR3 in amino acids: CSAPSNNEQFF. CDR3 coding DNA: TGCAGTGCCCCGAGCAACAATGAGCAGTTCTTC.

The DNA of the CDR3 is TGCAGCGTTGTACCCAACAAAGAGACCCAGTACTTC. Translating gives CSVVPNKETQYF. The rearrangement uses TRBV29-1 and TRBJ2-5; D gene unclear. From germline, CDR1 is SQVTM and CDR2 ANQGSEA. V was shortened by 4 bases and J by 3 bases, with 9 bases between the two germline ends. This CDR3 contains 12 residues.

This clonotype was picked up many times. The CDR3: CSAGKNRGGKETQYF. For the CDR3, the DNA is TGCAGTGCTGGGAAAAACAGGGGGGGGAAAGAGACCCAGTACTTC. The V call is TRBV20-1, the J call TRBJ2-5; maybe TRBD1 (8 bases). CDR1 is DFQATT and CDR2 is SNEGSKA in the germline V gene (reference sequence). This CDR3 is built from 15 residues. V lost 5 bases to trimming and J lost 3 bases, with 19 bases between them.

This clonotype was found once. The rearrangement uses TRBV25-1 and TRBJ2-3, with 9 bases that match TRBD2. CDR1 is MGHDK and CDR2 is SYGVNS in the germline V gene. The CDR3 covers 19 residues. Unmatched junction bases numbered 15, after V lost 1 base and J lost 4 bases. The chain's CDR3 is CASSESVVSRSGSADTQYF. The CDR3 bases are TGTGCCAGCAGTGAATCCGTCGTTTCGCGTAGCGGGAGCGCAGATACGCAGTATTTT.

The chain combines TRBV12-3 or TRBV12-4 with TRBJ2-6; 8 bases line up with TRBD2. The CDR3 spans 16 residues. Unmatched junction bases numbered 2, after V lost 4 bases and J lost 0 bases. The CDR3 here is CASSWSGGSGANVLTF. In nucleotides, the CDR3 is TGTGCCAGCAGTTGGAGCGGGGGCTCTGGGGCCAACGTCCTGACTTTC.

This clonotype was seen repeatedly, ten times or more. CDR3 coding DNA: TGTGCCAGCAGCCACGGGAACTTGGAGACCCAGTACTTC. It specifies CASSHGNLETQYF. The rearrangement joins TRBV7-6 to TRBJ2-5; possibly TRBD2 for D (5 bases). V gave up 5 bases and J gave up 5 bases, with 12 bases separating them. CDR3 length equals 13 residues. Looked up from germline, CDR1 is SGHVS and CDR2 is FNYEAQ.

This clonotype was counted many times. The chain links TRBV4-1 to TRBJ2-5; D possibly corresponds to TRBD1 (6 bases). Trimming stripped 1 base from V and 8 bases from J, with 14 bases between. In germline, CDR1 is MGHRA, CDR2 YSYEKL. This CDR3 region has 14 residues. The CDR3 loop reads CASSQAGGVGTQYF. The CDR3 DNA follows: TGCGCCAGCAGCCAAGCTGGGGGCGTTGGAACCCAGTACTTC.